These 23 T cell receptor beta chains came from one sample sequenced in a study of shared clonotypes between healthy human individuals. Libraries were prepared by immunoSEQ multiplex PCR; TCRdb keeps only in-frame clonotypes and omits some of them. This sample yields 2,500,000 or so clones, of which approximately 90% are seen a single time; roughly 0.13% belongs to the top ten. Material for sequencing was naive CD4+ T cells sorted from blood. Indicated subset: CD45RA+ positively selected. The receptors originated from a man in his late teens or twenties in good health.

The CDR3 here is CSVRPDDGELFF. The CDR3 nucleotides read TGCAGCGTTCGACCTGATGACGGGGAGCTGTTTTTT. The chain links TRBV29-1 to TRBJ2-2; D unresolved. Trimming pared 5 bases from V and 7 bases from J, leaving 11 bases between. CDR3 size: 12 residues. In germline, CDR1 is SQVTM, CDR2 ANQGSEA.

V is TRBV29-1 and J is TRBJ2-5; possible D gene TRBD1, 6 bases. Germline-derived CDR1 and CDR2 are SQVTM and ANQGSEA. Trimming left V 6 bases short and J 2 bases short, with 10 bases between. The CDR3 runs 12 residues. CDR3 nucleotide sequence: TGCAGCGTCCGACAGGCTCAAGAGACCCAGTACTTC. This gives the protein CSVRQAQETQYF.

This clone was found once. The chain recombines TRBV7-5 with TRBJ2-7. TRBV7-5 is given as a pseudogene. CDR3 length: 16 residues. The CDR3 DNA follows: TGTGCCAGAAGCCAGGCCGGCGGCCCTGCCTCCTACGAGCAGTACTTC. This codes for CARSQAGGPASYEQYF.

The rearrangement joins TRBV28 to TRBJ1-1; D is ambiguous. Germline V gives CDR1 MDHEN, CDR2 SYDVKM. The V end was cut by 1 base, the J end by 7 bases, with 4 bases between. The CDR3 has 11 residues. This chain's CDR3 is CASSLYHEAFF. CDR3 coding DNA: TGTGCCAGCAGTTTATACCATGAAGCTTTCTTT.

The V and J genes are TRBV25-1 and TRBJ2-1; perhaps D is TRBD1 or TRBD2 (5 bases each). The CDR3 is 13 residues long. Trimming stripped 8 bases from V and 8 bases from J, with 16 bases between. CDR1 and CDR2 from the germline V gene are MGHDK and SYGVNS. This CDR3 is CASGGLVWDEQFF. CDR3 coding DNA: TGTGCCAGCGGGGGTCTGGTGTGGGATGAGCAGTTCTTC.

The rearrangement uses TRBV5-6 and TRBJ2-5, with D perhaps being TRBD1 or TRBD2 (6 bases each). The CDR3 has 15 residues. V was shortened by 0 bases and J by 4 bases, with 13 bases between the two germline ends. Germline CDR1 SGHDT, CDR2 YYEEEE. The CDR3 DNA reads as TGTGCCAGCAGCTTGGCCGAGGGGGGACGAGAGACCCAGTACTTC. As protein: CASSLAEGGRETQYF.

The V call is TRBV5-1, the J call TRBJ2-5; 11 bases agree with TRBD2. CDR1 and CDR2 (germline): SGHRS, YFSETQ. The CDR3 totals 15 residues. After removal of 3 bases from V and 3 bases from J, the junction contained 4 bases not matched to a gene. The CDR3 DNA is TGCGCCAGCAGCTCCGCACTAGCGGGGGAAGAGACCCAGTACTTC. It yields the protein CASSSALAGEETQYF.

This clone was observed a single time. V gene TRBV27 combines with J gene TRBJ1-3; D unclear. Germline V lookup: CDR1 MNHEY, CDR2 SMNVEV (reference sequence). The CDR3 extends over 11 amino acids. V gave up 6 bases and J gave up 4 bases, with 4 bases separating them. The CDR3 nucleotides read TGTGCCAGCAGGGGAGGAAACACCATATATTTT. It is translated as CASRGGNTIYF.

The chain carries TRBV19 and TRBJ1-1; D is possibly TRBD1 (6 bases). Germline assignment: CDR1 LNHDA and CDR2 SQIVND (reference sequence). The ends were cut back, 6 bases at V and 7 bases at J, with 9 bases in the middle. CDR3 length: 11 residues. In DNA form, the CDR3 reads TGTGCCAGTAGCCTGACAGGTGAAGCTTTCTTT. Protein: CASSLTGEAFF.

V gene TRBV9 combines with J gene TRBJ2-1, with 14 bases fitting TRBD2. Germline values: CDR1 SGDLS, CDR2 YYNGEE. This CDR3 region has 15 residues. V gave up 4 bases and J gave up 9 bases; unmatched junction bases: 6. This CDR3 reads CASSRLAGGPGEQFF. The CDR3 DNA is TGTGCCAGCAGCAGACTAGCGGGAGGGCCAGGTGAGCAGTTCTTC.

This chain links TRBV18 with TRBJ2-7; TRBD2 matches at 9 bases. The CDR3 runs 14 residues. Looked up from germline, CDR1 is KGHSH and CDR2 is LQKENI. Losses at the gene ends were 6 bases for V and 5 bases for J; bases not matched to a gene: 8. DNA for the CDR3: TGTGCCAGCTCCCGGGGCGGGGGGGACGACGAGCAGTACTTC. This gives the protein CASSRGGGDDEQYF. The variable domain in full, with the rest retrieved from reference TRBV18 and TRBJ2-7, is NAGVMQNPRHLVRRRGQEARLRCSPMKGHSHVYWYRQLPEEGLKFMVYLQKENIIDESGMPKERFSAEFPKEGPSILRIQQVVRGDSAAYFCASSRGGGDDEQYFGPGTRLTVT.

The chain has TRBV10-1 and TRBJ1-6, with D unclear. The CDR3 totals 20 residues. Trimming cost V 7 bases and J 0 bases, with 25 bases left between them. Germline assignment: CDR1 WNHNN and CDR2 SYGVQD (reference sequence). CDR3 nucleotides: TGCGCCAGCATAATCCACTTAACGGCCCTCGAGAGCTCCTATAATTCACCCCTCCACTTT. This sequence encodes CASIIHLTALESSYNSPLHF.

V usage is TRBV18 and J usage is TRBJ2-6, with TRBD1 matching 8 bases. V lost 2 bases, J lost 0 bases, and 6 bases stayed unmatched. The CDR3 totals 18 residues. CDR1 is KGHSH, CDR2 LQKENI, per germline. CDR3 sequence: CASSPFRQGNSGANVLTF. As DNA, the CDR3 is TGTGCCAGCTCACCATTTAGACAGGGGAACTCTGGGGCCAACGTCCTGACTTTC. The whole variable domain, filled in from reference TRBV18 and TRBJ2-6, reads NAGVMQNPRHLVRRRGQEARLRCSPMKGHSHVYWYRQLPEEGLKFMVYLQKENIIDESGMPKERFSAEFPKEGPSILRIQQVVRGDSAAYFCASSPFRQGNSGANVLTFGAGSRLTVL.

This clone was counted a single time. CDR3 nucleotides: TGTGCCAGCAGCGCCGGGACTACCTATAATTCACCCCTCCACTTT. Encoded protein: CASSAGTTYNSPLHF. The chain carries TRBV27 and TRBJ1-6; maybe TRBD1 (5 bases). Trimming took off 6 bases at V and 2 bases at J, with 11 bases between the two ends. From germline, CDR1 is MNHEY and CDR2 SMNVEV (reference sequence). The CDR3 consists of 15 residues.

The chain has TRBV5-3 and TRBJ2-7; 15 bases match TRBD2. TRBV5-3 is known as an ORF, though its function is uncertain. V gave up 2 bases and J gave up 0 bases; unmatched junction bases: 6. CDR3 length: 18 residues. The CDR3 DNA reads TGTGCCAGAAGCTTTCCGGGACTAGCGGGAGGAAGCTCCTACGAGCAGTACTTC. Protein sequence: CARSFPGLAGGSSYEQYF.

With respect to this clone: One junction end disagrees with the germline gene, perhaps due to a read error. The chain has TRBV30 and TRBJ2-2; TRBD2 agrees at 8 bases. CDR3 length: 15 amino acids. Germline V gene data show CDR1 as GTSNPN and CDR2 as SVGIG (reference sequence). Written as DNA, the CDR3 is TGTGCCTGGGGTGTGGTAGCGGGAAGCACCGGGGAGCTGTTTTTT. Its translation: CAWGVVAGSTGELFF. The complete variable domain, with remaining parts taken from reference TRBV30 and TRBJ2-2, reads SQTIHQWPATLVQPVGSPLSLECTVEGTSNPNLYWYRQAAGRGLQLLFYSVGIGQISSEVPQNLSASRPQDRQFILSSKKLLLSDSGFYLCAWGVVAGSTGELFFGEGSRLTVL.

The V and J genes are TRBV4-1 and TRBJ2-3, with D possibly matching TRBD2 (6 bases). Germline loops: CDR1 MGHRA, CDR2 YSYEKL. The V end lost 0 bases, the J end lost 2 bases, and 12 bases lay between the germline ends. The CDR3 totals 16 residues. CDR3 region: CASSQEGIADTDTQYF. For the CDR3, the DNA is TGCGCCAGCAGCCAAGAAGGGATAGCGGACACAGATACGCAGTATTTT.

The chain recombines TRBV9 with TRBJ2-2; D is perhaps TRBD2 (6 bases). Germline V gene sequence: CDR1 SGDLS, CDR2 YYNGEE. V lost 0 bases and J 7 bases, leaving 13 bases between the germline ends. CDR3 length equals 15 residues. CDR3 DNA sequence: TGTGCCAGCAGCGTAGACCAGCGGGCAAACGGGGAGCTGTTTTTT. Protein: CASSVDQRANGELFF.

This clone was counted a single time. Other nucleotide sequences in the sample specify the same CDR3. CDR3 sequence: CASSFEGSTGELFF. For the CDR3, the DNA is TGCGCCAGCAGCTTTGAGGGGAGCACCGGGGAGCTGTTTTTT. This chain links TRBV5-1 with TRBJ2-2, with D possibly called TRBD1 or TRBD2 (5 bases each). Trimming shortened V by 2 bases and J by 4 bases, and 9 bases separated the two germline ends. This CDR3 is built from 14 residues. Germline assignment: CDR1 SGHRS and CDR2 YFSETQ.

This clone appeared once. This sequence joins TRBV6-5 and TRBJ2-4, with 9 bases aligning to TRBD1. Trimming took 6 bases from V and 6 from J; bases not matched to a gene: 3. There are 13 residues in the CDR3. Germline V gene sequence: CDR1 MNHEY, CDR2 SVGAGI. This CDR3 reads CASRLTGGNIQYF. The CDR3 DNA reads as TGTGCCAGCAGGTTGACAGGGGGAAACATTCAGTACTTC.

V is TRBV7-9 and J is TRBJ2-7; tentatively, D is TRBD1 (6 bases). V lost 1 base and J 2 bases, leaving 12 bases between the germline ends. Germline V gene data show CDR1 as SEHNR and CDR2 as FQNEAQ (reference sequence). This CDR3 is 15 amino acids long. The CDR3 reads CASSLGQALAYEQYF. The CDR3 DNA sequence: TGTGCCAGCAGCTTAGGACAGGCCCTAGCCTACGAGCAGTACTTC.

CDR3 DNA sequence: TGTGCCAGCAGCCCGGAGAGGGGGCGCACAGATACGCAGTATTTT. Amino acid sequence: CASSPERGRTDTQYF. The chain is built from TRBV7-9 and TRBJ2-3, with 7 bases lining up with TRBD1. The CDR3 sequence is 15 residues long. In germline, CDR1 is SEHNR, CDR2 FQNEAQ (reference sequence). V was pared by 5 bases and J by 1 base, with 6 bases of the junction left unmatched.

The chain has TRBV21-1 and TRBJ2-3; the DNA was not used to check the table's D call, TRBD2. TRBV21-1 is tagged as a pseudogene. This CDR3 comprises 18 residues. CDR3 amino acids: CASSTYGGVHRTTDTQYF. CDR3 bases: TGTGCCAGCAGCACCTACGGGGGAGTGCACAGAACCACAGATACGCAGTATTTT.